This section outlines one TCR beta chain sequence together with its context. As yet, its antigen is unknown. Clones were sequenced by immunoSEQ multiplex PCR, and TCRdb holds only the in-frame ones, with some missing. The table shows 340,000 or so clones, with 93% occurring only once. The data belong to a study of brain T cells in children with intractable seizures. Whole-study results and caveats: Clones missing pre-surgery may reflect undersampling of that blood sample. Viral specificity was inferred only from CDR3 similarity; HCMV serostatus was unknown.

Time point: blood from clinic visit 5 months post-surgery; TSC patient then seizure free. The sequenced cases were selected for having the highest brain T cell transcript signatures. Patients received at least one anti-epileptic drug before surgery. The CDR3 consists of 14 residues. The germline V gene has CDR1 SGHTS and CDR2 YDEGEE. Trimming took off 0 bases at V and 2 bases at J, with 9 bases between the two ends. The clonotype originates from a boy younger than two with tuberous sclerosis and intractable seizures. The material sequenced was peripheral blood, taken around 5 months after surgery. The chain is built from TRBV5-8 and TRBJ2-7, with no clear D. The CDR3 DNA reads as TGTGCCAGCAGCTTGGAAGCAGATGCCTACGAGCAGTACTTC. Protein: CASSLEADAYEQYF. The whole variable domain, filled in from reference TRBV5-8 and TRBJ2-7, reads EAGVTQSPTHLIKTRGQQATLRCSPISGHTSVYWYQQALGLGLQFLLWYDEGEERNRGNFPPRFSGRQFPNYSSELNVNALELEDSALYLCASSLEADAYEQYFGPGTRLTVT.